The clone carrying this T cell receptor beta chain has just one count. One entry per CDR3 protein, called by TCRdb with MiXCR from the RT-PCR reads. Found here are about 700,000 distinct CDR3 sequences, 15% to 18% of them singletons; the top ten hold approximately 10%. CDR3 length: 15 amino acids. CDR1 and CDR2 from the germline V gene are SGHRS and YFSETQ. V was trimmed by 4 bases and J by 6 bases, leaving 18 bases between them. These data are taken from a study of response to subunit inactivated influenza vaccine. V and J are TRBV5-1 and TRBJ2-3, with D perhaps TRBD2 (7 bases). The receptor was derived from a man between 45 and 60 years old who received an inactivated influenza vaccine. The specimen comprised PBMCs from blood, sampled less than 13 days after vaccination. CDR3 nucleotide sequence: TGCGCCAGCAGCCTACAGGCTGGGGGGGCCGATACGCAGTATTTT. As protein: CASSLQAGGADTQYF.